This TCR beta chain was sequenced for a study of T cell repertoires in cytomegalovirus infection. Study information: Used in the study were CMV epitopes, some recently identified and HLA-C-restricted, others well-studied and HLA-B-restricted. Public TCR beta signatures provided an indication of both CMV infection and a matching HLA type.

CDR3 length equals 16 residues. In germline, CDR1 is SEHNR, CDR2 FQNEAQ (reference sequence). V lost 3 bases, J lost 3 bases, and 8 bases stayed unmatched. Concerning this clonotype itself: Its antigen is not identified.

TCRdb passed the reads through MiXCR, listing each CDR3 protein once. The sample records approximately 1,000,000 distinct CDR3 sequences, under 40% being singletons. Findings and limits, study-wide: Of the TCR beta families, the public ones yielded a cumulative frequency that identified carriers of CMV plus the relevant HLA. HLA-C-restricted CMV-specific TCR beta clonotypes prevailed in the ex vivo response.

This sequence was found in a human donor in good health (CMV status not recorded). Some clones in this sample may be carry-over from other donors' samples. The chain combines TRBV7-9 with TRBJ1-5; 7 bases fit TRBD1. The source was cultured CD8+ T cells from PBMCs, collected from culture after CMV antigen stimulation. CDR3 coding DNA: TGTGCCAGCAGCTTCTCCGGGACAGAGCACAATCAGCCCCAGCATTTT. Protein sequence: CASSFSGTEHNQPQHF.